This T cell receptor beta chain emerged from a study of Ad26.COV2.S vaccination and SARS-CoV-2 variants. Across the whole study: The donor was enrolled in the Ad26.COV2.S arm of the COV1001 trial. Into the muscle, Ad26.COV2.S was dosed once or twice, 56 days apart.

The ends were cut back, 6 bases at V and 0 bases at J, with 11 bases in the middle. The CDR3 runs 14 residues. Germline CDR1 SNHLY, CDR2 FYNNEI. Treatment here: 19 received Ad26.COV2.S at low or high dose, single or two shots; 5 received placebo; per-sample allocation not given. The samples were gathered on day 63 after the first injection of vaccine or placebo. Study observations and caveats: Vaccinees reportedly had broad spike-specific CD8+ and CD4+ T cell responses. There was a possibility that the TCR breadth and depth analyses underestimated total T cell responses.

Concerning this clone: Its specificity is not known.

Here immunoSEQ multiplex PCR was the method, and the copy in TCRdb shows in-frame clones only, minus some. The sample has more than 300,000 clones, around four fifths seen once. This clonotype was sampled from a person between 18 and 60 years old who received the Ad26.COV2.S COVID-19 vaccine or a placebo. The rearrangement joins TRBV2 to TRBJ1-2; possible D gene TRBD1, 5 bases. The sample here was peripheral blood, taken in a trial of Ad26.COV2.S vaccine versus placebo. The CDR3 reads CASRTTATNYGYTF. Here the CDR3 DNA reads TGTGCCAGCAGGACGACAGCTACTAACTATGGCTACACCTTC.